This T cell receptor (beta chain) was sequenced in a study of cytomegalovirus exposure and HLA in healthy donors. At the level of the study: Early release data held 85 million or so unique TCRs from HLA-typed donors. Overall study findings and caveats: When a later analysis compared HLA-associated TCR beta chains with equally common others, the HLA-associated chains turned out to be more clonally expanded and to have lower generation probabilities.

CDR1 is SQVTM and CDR2 is ANQGSEA in the germline V gene. V lost 7 bases to trimming and J lost 7 bases, with 23 bases between them. This CDR3 has 14 amino acids. This clone was seen once. Its target is unknown. Healthy bone marrow donors made up the cohort. The PCR had 60 Vbeta and 13 Jbeta primers. TCRdb's copy holds only in-frame clones and misses some; the assay was immunoSEQ multiplex PCR. Of 85,000 to 100,000 clones detected, over 65% appear once; the ten largest clones hold 0.6% to 0.95%. This receptor was obtained from a woman aged 55-70 years in good health and CMV-seronegative. The chain is built from TRBV29-1 and TRBJ2-7, with D maybe TRBD2 (6 bases). The specimen was PBMCs. The CDR3 coding sequence is TGCAGCGCCGAATCGGACCGCCTCCGGGGGGAGCAGTACTTC. It codes for CSAESDRLRGEQYF.